Sequencing of this T cell receptor beta chain was carried out in a study of cytomegalovirus exposure and HLA in healthy donors. About the study: The 95 to 150 validation repertoires, a later analysis reported, used the same platform as the approximately 700 first-cohort repertoires.

Trimming cost V 1 base and J 5 bases, with 5 bases left between them. The CDR3 loop spans 12 amino acids. Per germline, CDR1 GTSNPN and CDR2 SVGIG (reference sequence). This clone was seen just once. What it binds is not known. The method was immunoSEQ multiplex PCR; TCRdb's version includes in-frame clones alone and lacks a portion of them. Among about 74,000 clones listed, around 95% were seen once. General observations from the study: The study labeled around 160 TCR beta chains cytomegalovirus-associated.

The specimen sequenced was PBMCs. This receptor was taken from a young woman in good health and CMV-seropositive. The V call is TRBV30, the J call TRBJ2-2; no definite D call. CDR3 residues: CAWSAGTGELFF. For the CDR3, the DNA is TGTGCCTGGAGTGCCGGGACCGGGGAGCTGTTTTTT.